This T cell receptor (beta chain) was profiled in a study of cytomegalovirus exposure and HLA in healthy donors (TCRdb year 2017). With respect to the entire study: According to an earlier analysis of 450 to 650 of the donors, about 179 million T cells yielded approximately 120 million unique TCR beta sequences and about 300 Gb of sequence data. An early release that covered about 600 HLA-typed donors contained 250 to 350 gigabases of sequencing data and tens of millions of unique TCR sequences. The genetic ancestry cluster associated with self-reported Caucasian donors included 81% of the roughly 410 genotyped donors. The aim of the study was to test whether cataloging public T cell receptors could identify signatures of past pathogen exposure. The study used immunosequencing to profile the T cell repertoires of hundreds of subjects and linked those repertoires to cytomegalovirus serostatus. In addition to the first cohort of 650 to 800 subjects, a separate validation cohort of 120 different subjects was used. To predict cytomegalovirus infection status, the study brought together high-throughput TCR immunosequencing, statistical association of individual TCRs with disease status, and machine learning. In a later analysis, previously published TCR beta repertoires from about 640 donors were re-analyzed and high-resolution HLA genotyping was added so that TCR occurrence patterns could be studied. Rather than using new phenotypic data, the later analysis identified candidate immune exposures from TCR beta sequences and from how often those sequences occurred across donors. To decide whether each TCR beta V gene segment behaved as functional or pseudogenic, an earlier analysis of several hundred of the donors relied on high-throughput TCR beta sequencing. Alongside the repertoire data, information on donor age, sex, ethnicity and CMV serostatus was compiled. A later genetic analysis used genome-wide SNP genotypes for about 60% of the roughly 700 donors, treating that subset as a discovery cohort. Every repertoire in the discovery cohort had been generated on one and the same sequencing platform. HLA typing included class I and class II loci at four-digit resolution. Typing coverage differed by locus: A, B, C, DRB1 and DQB1 were typed in about 629-640 donors, DQA1 in about 560, DPA1 in 600 to 610, and DPB1 in about 450. Several DR-DQ haplotypes were treated as single units for association and clustering because of strong linkage in the cohort. On average, 235,054 unique TCR beta nucleotide sequences were sequenced per donor among some 420 genotyped donors of the cohort, with roughly 18% of those sequences being non-productive. Overall study outcomes, separate from this receptor: Immune exposure information for the cohort was limited to CMV serostatus. According to a later analysis, TCR association rates differed among HLA loci, with DRB1 alleles showing the most associated TCRs and HLA-C alleles showing the fewest. In both the original and validation cohorts, the classifier was reported to diagnose cytomegalovirus status with high specificity and sensitivity. In a later analysis, most CMV-associated TCR beta chains were found to appear HLA-restricted, with HLA associations seemingly driven largely by CMV exposure. According to the authors, the approach could potentially be generalized to other disease states and immunological phenotypes. Correlated functional status among segregating V segments might be attributable to linkage disequilibrium, but an unknown experimental factor could not be ruled out. A later analysis reported that several top co-occurrence clusters appeared linked to parvovirus B19, influenza, CMV and Epstein-Barr virus. The sequencing pipeline was judged likely to have produced a cluster of highly shared sequence variants as a technical artifact. A later genetic analysis reported fewer N-insertions in productive TCRs among donors in an Asian-associated ancestry cluster than the roughly 650-donor mean. The 87-base-pair reads could not distinguish some IMGT-functional V segments, including TRBV6-2 and TRBV6-3, so those segments were excluded. The earlier analysis of around 600 of the donors excluded roughly 17 rarely observed V segments, including chromosome 9 orphons, because counts were too low. In an earlier analysis of about 540 of the donors, most TCR beta V segments were observed in productive rearrangements about 87% or about 30% of the time, broadly matching IMGT annotations. A further reported finding was that TCR beta sequences accurately predicted the HLA-A and HLA-B alleles for most subjects in the first cohort. This cohort had only TCR beta chains sequenced, and the lack of alpha or paired-chain data limited which features could be detected. Most TCR sequences were observed very rarely across donors, whereas some public TCRs were present in many individuals. Specific HLA alleles were associated with 15,000 to 20,000 TCR beta sequences at a false discovery rate of 0.05 in a later analysis. Sequencing depth was assumed to be roughly uniform across donors in the presence/absence analyses, though that assumption may not hold. In vitro tests confirmed that a few of the cytomegalovirus-associated TCR beta chains recognize cytomegalovirus antigens. When HLA alleles, especially DR and DQ, strongly co-occurred, TCR associations were difficult to assign to individual alleles. In a later genetic analysis, a missense DCLRE1C variant was associated with V-gene and J-gene trimming of TCR beta chains, and the association was replicated in an independent cohort. A later analysis found that HLA-associated TCR beta chains were more clonally expanded and had lower generation probabilities than equally common non-associated chains. In the study, about 150 TCR beta chains were listed as associated with cytomegalovirus. Because some donors lacked HLA typing at each locus, the association tests relied only on the typed subset.

Counted from cysteine to phenylalanine, this CDR3 has 14 amino acids. The kept DNA is CDR3 alone, 42 bases in frame from the first base. In the germline V gene, CDR1 corresponds to SGHRS and CDR2 to YFSETQ. Trimming at the junction amounts to 4 bases on V and 5 bases on J, and the germline ends lie 15 bases apart. A note on this clone: Which antigen it targets is not known. No qualities accompany the bases; no much larger clone lies one base away.

Receptor amplification or capture employed the immunoSEQ multiplex PCR assay. For the multiplex PCR, a mixture combining 60 forward primers for TCR Vbeta segments and 13 reverse primers for TCR Jbeta segments was used. The CDR3 region of rearranged TCR beta genes was amplified from genomic DNA with a multiplex PCR assay. Amplified TCR beta libraries were sequenced as 87-base-pair reads on the Illumina HiSeq System. Concerning the study's data processing: In a later analysis, about 80 million unique TCR beta chains were counted across the roughly 610 repertoires, and roughly 11 million of these chains were shared by at least two donors. Raw reads were error-corrected and collapsed into unique sequences by a nearest-neighbor algorithm in which closely related sequences were merged to remove PCR and sequencing errors. To assign V, D and J gene segments, CDR3 sequences were aligned to IMGT reference sequences. For a sequence to be retained, a match of at least six nucleotides was required to both a V gene segment and a J gene segment. A rearrangement was called productive if the CDR3 had no stop codons and remained in frame with V and J, and every other rearrangement was called non-productive. Following IMGT convention, CDR3 was defined as the stretch from the second conserved V-encoded cysteine to the conserved J-encoded phenylalanine. The earlier analysis of fewer than 700 of the donors excluded sequences that lacked an unambiguous match to a single V gene segment. An earlier analysis of approximately 590 of the donors classified V segments as functional when productive rearrangements were above 56.7% and as segregating when the standard deviation between donors was above 5%. A statistical classification framework was developed to diagnose cytomegalovirus status using the catalog of TCR beta chain sequences. In a later analysis, TCR nucleotide sequences were compared against IMGT/GENE-DB human TR gene sequences so that V and J genes could be assigned. Using the TCRdist pipeline, a later analysis assigned CDR3 sequences along with most-parsimonious VDJ recombination scenarios. A later analysis defined each TCR beta chain by its CDR3 amino acid sequence plus V-gene family, and excluded reads lacking a unique V-gene family. To address suspected cross-contamination and a sequencing artifact, a later analysis removed 550 to 750 highly shared, low-generation-probability nucleotide sequences. A later analysis calculated a clonal expansion index for each public chain from normalized within-repertoire ranks of inferred template counts. A later analysis computed generation probabilities with a VDJ recombination model fitted to out-of-frame rearrangements, and checked the results against IGoR. In a later analysis, TCR-TCR, TCR-HLA and TCR-CMV co-occurrence was scored with hypergeometric tests, and a repertoire-size bias correction was applied to TCR pairs. To estimate false discovery rates, a later analysis permuted the HLA or CMV assignments 20 times. In a later analysis, co-occurring TCRs were grouped using DBSCAN, with TCRdist sequence similarity added in when clustering inside HLA-allele-positive subsets. Repertoires with fewer than 30,000 or more than 120,000 public chains, plus five repertoires with anomalous nucleotide sharing, were excluded from co-occurrence clustering. TCRdb's version of the immuneACCESS table is confined to in-frame rearrangements and falls short of the full clone set. An unresolved V gene accounts for under half of the shortfall where checked; the remainder is of unknown origin. V and J calls plus clone size are reproduced from that table; the DNA served to infer D and trimming. The sample contains under 200,000 clones, 82% of them found a single time. Approximately 8% of the sample is taken by the ten largest.

The cohort comprised around 700 healthy bone marrow donors. All cohort members were sampled while nominally healthy, although unrecorded immune exposures were likely present. The donor was CMV seropositive and belonged to the group of 250 to 350 seropositive cohort members. A peripheral blood sample was collected from each donor, and TCR beta sequencing was performed on peripheral blood mononuclear cells. Genomic DNA extraction from the blood cell samples was performed with the Qiagen DNeasy Blood Extraction Kit. Recombination joined TRBV5-1 with TRBJ1-1; D gene: possibly TRBD1, on 6 matching bases. This clonotype was sampled from a male donor in good health and CMV-seropositive. Sequences were obtained from PBMCs. The CDR3 protein: CASSPRGGGTEAFF. The DNA reads as follows: TGCGCCAGCAGCCCTAGGGGGGGTGGGACTGAAGCTTTCTTT. Beyond the CDR3, the reference TRBV5-1 and TRBJ1-1 genes provide the residues; the full variable domain reads: KAGVTQTPRYLIKTRGQQVTLSCSPISGHRSVSWYQQTPGQGLQFLFEYFSETQRNKGNFPGRFSGRQFSNSRSEMNVSTLELGDSALYLCASSPRGGGTEAFFGQGTRLTVV.